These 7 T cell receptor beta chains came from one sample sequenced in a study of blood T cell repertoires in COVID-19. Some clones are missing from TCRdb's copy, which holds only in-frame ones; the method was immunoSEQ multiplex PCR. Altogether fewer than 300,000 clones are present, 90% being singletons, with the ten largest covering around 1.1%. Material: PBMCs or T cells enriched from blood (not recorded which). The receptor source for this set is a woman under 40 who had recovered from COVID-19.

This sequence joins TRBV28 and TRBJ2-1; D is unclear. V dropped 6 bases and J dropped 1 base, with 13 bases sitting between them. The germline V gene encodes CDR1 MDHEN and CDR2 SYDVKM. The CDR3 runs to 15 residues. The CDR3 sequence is CASREPGSSYNEQFF. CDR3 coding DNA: TGTGCCAGCAGAGAACCGGGTTCGTCCTACAATGAGCAGTTCTTC.

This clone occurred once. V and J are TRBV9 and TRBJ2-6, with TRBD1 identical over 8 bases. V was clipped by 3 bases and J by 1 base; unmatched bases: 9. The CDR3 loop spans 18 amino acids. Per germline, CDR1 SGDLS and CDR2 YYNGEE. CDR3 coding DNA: TGTGCCAGCAGCGGGAGACAGGGGAAAGGATCTGGGGCCAACGTCCTGACTTTC. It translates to CASSGRQGKGSGANVLTF.

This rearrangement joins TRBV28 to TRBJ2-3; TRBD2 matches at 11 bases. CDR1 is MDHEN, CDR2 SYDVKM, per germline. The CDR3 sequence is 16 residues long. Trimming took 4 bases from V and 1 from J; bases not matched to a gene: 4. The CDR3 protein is CASSSTSGTGTDTQYF. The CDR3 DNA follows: TGTGCCAGCAGTTCGACTAGCGGGACCGGCACAGATACGCAGTATTTT.

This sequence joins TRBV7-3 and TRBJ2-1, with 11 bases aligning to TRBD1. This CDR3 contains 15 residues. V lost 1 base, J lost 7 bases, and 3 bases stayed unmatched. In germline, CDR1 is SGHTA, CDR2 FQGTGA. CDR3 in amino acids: CASSLMGQGENEQFF. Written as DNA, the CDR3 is TGTGCCAGCAGCTTAATGGGACAGGGGGAGAATGAGCAGTTCTTC.

CDR3 sequence reads: CASSSWTSSQETQYF. CDR3 bases: TGTGCCAGCAGCTCCTGGACTAGCTCACAAGAGACCCAGTACTTC. J is TRBJ2-5 and V is TRBV5-8; 8 bases map to TRBD2. Germline trimming cut 3 bases from V and 2 bases from J; bases unmatched to any gene: 6. CDR1 SGHTS and CDR2 YDEGEE come from the germline V gene. The length of the CDR3 is 15 residues.

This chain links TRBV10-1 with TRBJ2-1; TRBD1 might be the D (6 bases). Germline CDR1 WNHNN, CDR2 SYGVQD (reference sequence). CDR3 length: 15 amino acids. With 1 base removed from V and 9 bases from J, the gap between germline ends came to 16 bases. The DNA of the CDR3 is TGCGCCAGCAGTGAGTTCAGGCAGGGGTACGGTGAGCAGTTCTTC. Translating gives CASSEFRQGYGEQFF.

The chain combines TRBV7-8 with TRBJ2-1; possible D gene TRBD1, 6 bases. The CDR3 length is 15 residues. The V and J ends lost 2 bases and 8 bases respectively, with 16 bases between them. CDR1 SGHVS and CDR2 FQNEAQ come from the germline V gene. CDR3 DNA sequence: TGTGCCAGCAGCTTAAGCAGGGGACCGATCGATGAGCAGTTCTTC. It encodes CASSLSRGPIDEQFF.